A single TCR beta chain is shown here with its context. A few counts support this clone. Its antigen has not been determined. Qualities for individual bases were not recorded, and no much larger clone is one base off. This sample was taken from a study of cytomegalovirus exposure and HLA in healthy donors (dated by TCRdb to 2017 to 2019). About the full investigation: A later analysis indicated that the 120 validation repertoires were generated on the platform also employed for the roughly 730 repertoires of the first cohort. High-throughput TCR immunosequencing, statistical association of individual TCRs with disease status, and machine learning were combined to predict cytomegalovirus infection status. Along with the approximately 670-subject first cohort, a separate validation cohort of some 130 different subjects was used. The study aimed to test whether signatures of past pathogen exposure could be identified by cataloging public T cell receptors. Overall study outcomes, separate from this receptor: In vitro tests confirmed that a few of the cytomegalovirus-associated TCR beta chains recognize cytomegalovirus antigens. A total of roughly 160 TCR beta chains were listed by the study as associated with cytomegalovirus. The classifier was reported to diagnose cytomegalovirus status with high specificity and sensitivity in both the original and validation cohorts. A later analysis lacked HLA typing for the validation cohort, so it scored co-occurrence in that cohort across all 130 or so repertoires. Across donors, most TCR sequences were observed very rarely, whereas some public TCRs were present in many individuals. The authors suggested that the approach could potentially be generalized to other disease states and immunological phenotypes. Subsequent analysis determined that TCRs grouped into clusters in the first cohort also showed a tendency toward co-occurrence across the roughly 120 validation repertoires, and roughly 95% of cluster scores exceeded 0.

Separate from the approximately 670-subject first cohort, the validation cohort of about 130 subjects was the group to which the donors belonged. Libraries were constructed by the immunoSEQ multiplex PCR assay. The original pipeline was this. To diagnose cytomegalovirus status from the catalog of TCR beta chain sequences, a statistical classification framework was built. This immuneACCESS table, as held by TCRdb, lists in-frame sequences with V and J called but not all clones. Of the missing ones, under half trace to an unresolved V gene in checked studies; the others have no known cause. That table is the source of V, J and clone size, and D and trimming were worked out from the DNA. The sample data list over 150,000 clones, and 70% to 90% of these were observed just once. Of the sample, 5% to 7% falls within the top ten clones. The sample consisted of PBMCs. The receptor comes from a woman in her thirties in good health and CMV-seronegative.

This receptor carries the CDR3 CASSVAGQGEQYF. The sequence in DNA is TGTGCCAGCAGCGTAGCAGGGCAGGGCGAGCAGTACTTC. The chain uses TRBV9 and TRBJ2-7; possibly the D gene is TRBD1, per 5 matching bases. CDR3 length: 13 amino acids, cysteine to phenylalanine. Only the CDR3 DNA stays, 39 bases, in frame from base 1. According to the germline V gene, CDR1 reads SGDLS and CDR2 reads YYNGEE. The junction shows trimming of 0 bases on V and 6 bases on J, plus 10 bases between the germline ends.